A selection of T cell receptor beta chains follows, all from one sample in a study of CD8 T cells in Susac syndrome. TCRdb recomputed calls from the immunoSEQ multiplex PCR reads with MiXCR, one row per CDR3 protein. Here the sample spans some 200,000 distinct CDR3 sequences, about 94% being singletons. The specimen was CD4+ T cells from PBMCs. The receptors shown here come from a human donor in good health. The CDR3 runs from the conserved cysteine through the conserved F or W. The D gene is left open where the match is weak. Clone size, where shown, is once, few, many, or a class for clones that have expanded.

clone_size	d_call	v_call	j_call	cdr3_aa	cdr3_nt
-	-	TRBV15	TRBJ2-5	CATSSLKGRGQETQYF	TGTGCCACCAGCAGTCTCAAGGGCCGGGGGCAAGAGACCCAGTACTTC
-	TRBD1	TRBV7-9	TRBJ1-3	CASSPGSGTVGNTIYF	TGTGCCAGCAGCCCGGGAAGCGGGACAGTTGGAAACACCATATATTTT
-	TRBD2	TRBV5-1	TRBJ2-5	CASSSGLIQETQYF	TGCGCCAGCAGCTCGGGACTAATTCAAGAGACCCAGTACTTC
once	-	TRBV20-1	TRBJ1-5	CSAGRRQGSNQPQHF	TGCAGTGCCGGCCGGCGGCAGGGGAGCAATCAGCCCCAGCATTTT
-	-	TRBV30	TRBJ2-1	CAWSGGQIYNEQFF	TGTGCCTGGAGCGGGGGACAGATTTACAATGAGCAGTTCTTC
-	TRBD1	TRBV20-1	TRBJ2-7	CSAGVGGIYEQYF	TGCAGTGCGGGGGTAGGGGGCATCTACGAGCAGTACTTC
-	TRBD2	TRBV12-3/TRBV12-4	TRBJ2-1	CASSPIAGGQLGNEQFF	TGTGCCAGCAGTCCTATAGCGGGAGGGCAATTGGGGAATGAGCAGTTCTTC
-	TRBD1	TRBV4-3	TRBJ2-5	CASSQDTGGQQETQYF	TGCGCCAGCAGCCAAGATACAGGGGGGCAGCAAGAGACCCAGTACTTC
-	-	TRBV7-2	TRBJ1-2	CASSLRWGYGYTF	TGTGCCAGCAGCCTCCGGTGGGGTTATGGCTACACCTTC
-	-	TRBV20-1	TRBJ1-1	CSALGRTEAFF	TGCAGTGCCTTGGGTAGGACTGAAGCTTTCTTT
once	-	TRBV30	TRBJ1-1	CAWSVRLEAFF	TGTGCCTGGAGTGTCAGGCTTGAAGCTTTCTTT
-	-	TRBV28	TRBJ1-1	CASSSTGKLAFF	TGTGCCAGCAGTTCAACAGGGAAGTTGGCTTTCTTT
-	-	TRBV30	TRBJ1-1	CAWSIKAEAFF	TGTGCCTGGAGTATAAAGGCGGAAGCTTTCTTT
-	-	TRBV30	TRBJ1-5	CAWSGNRVSNQPQHF	TGTGCCTGGAGTGGCAACAGGGTAAGCAATCAGCCCCAGCATTTT
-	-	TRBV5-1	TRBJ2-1	CASSLDTGYNEQFF	TGCGCCAGCAGCTTGGACACTGGATACAATGAGCAGTTCTTC
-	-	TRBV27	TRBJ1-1	CASSRTVRVRTEAFF	TGTGCCAGCAGTCGGACAGTCCGGGTCCGTACTGAAGCTTTCTTT
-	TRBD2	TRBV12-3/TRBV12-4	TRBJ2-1	CASRLAGYNEQFF	TGTGCCAGCAGGTTAGCGGGCTACAATGAGCAGTTCTTC
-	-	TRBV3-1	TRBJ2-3	CASSPQMATDTQYF	TGTGCCAGCAGCCCACAAATGGCGACAGATACGCAGTATTTT
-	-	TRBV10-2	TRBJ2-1	CASSEVYNEQFF	TGCGCCAGCAGTGAGGTCTACAATGAGCAGTTCTTC
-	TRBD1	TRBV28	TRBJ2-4	CAIQTGGQNIQYF	TGTGCCATACAAACAGGGGGCCAAAACATTCAGTACTTC
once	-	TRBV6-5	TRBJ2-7	CASSDSWVEQYF	TGTGCCAGTTCGGACAGCTGGGTCGAGCAGTACTTC
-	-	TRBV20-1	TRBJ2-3	CSALLGSTDTQYF	TGCAGTGCCTTGCTAGGTTCTACAGATACGCAGTATTTT
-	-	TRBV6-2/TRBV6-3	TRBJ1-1	CASSYGGVPEAFF	TGTGCCAGCAGTTATGGCGGCGTCCCCGAAGCTTTCTTT
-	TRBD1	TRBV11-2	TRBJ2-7	CASSLGPGTAYEQYF	TGTGCCAGCAGCTTAGGCCCGGGGACAGCGTACGAGCAGTACTTC
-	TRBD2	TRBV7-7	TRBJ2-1	CASSARLAGVGNEQFF	TGTGCCAGCAGCGCACGACTAGCGGGAGTTGGGAATGAGCAGTTCTTC
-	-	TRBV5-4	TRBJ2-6	CASYERSGANVLTF	TGTGCCAGCTACGAGCGCTCTGGGGCCAACGTCCTGACTTTC
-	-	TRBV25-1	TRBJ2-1	CASSEYSREWAYNEQFF	TGTGCCAGCAGTGAATATTCCCGGGAGTGGGCCTACAATGAGCAGTTCTTC
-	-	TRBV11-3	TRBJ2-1	CASSLVDGEALHNEQFF	TGTGCCAGCAGCTTAGTGGACGGTGAAGCCCTCCACAATGAGCAGTTCTTC
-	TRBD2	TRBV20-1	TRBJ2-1	CSAPTPSGRALNEQFF	TGCAGTGCTCCGACTCCTAGCGGGAGGGCCCTTAATGAGCAGTTCTTC
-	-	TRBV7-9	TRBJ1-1	CASRLWVGPTVDTEAFF	TGTGCCAGCAGACTCTGGGTGGGACCCACAGTAGATACTGAAGCTTTCTTT
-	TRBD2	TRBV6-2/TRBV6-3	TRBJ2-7	CASSYWGLADSYEQYF	TGTGCCAGCAGTTACTGGGGACTAGCGGATTCCTACGAGCAGTACTTC
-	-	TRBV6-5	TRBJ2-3	CASTFPGTDTQYF	TGTGCCAGCACCTTCCCAGGCACAGATACGCAGTATTTT
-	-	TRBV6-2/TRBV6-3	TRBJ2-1	CASQRVHSPYNEQFF	TGTGCCAGTCAGCGGGTCCACTCACCCTACAATGAGCAGTTCTTC
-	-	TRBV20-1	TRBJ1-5	CSARRDTNQPQHF	TGCAGTGCTAGGAGGGACACCAATCAGCCCCAGCATTTT
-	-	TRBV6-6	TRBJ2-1	CASSYSEYNEQFF	TGTGCCAGCAGTTACTCGGAGTACAATGAGCAGTTCTTC
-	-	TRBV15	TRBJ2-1	CATSKASPNEQFF	TGTGCCACCAGCAAAGCGTCTCCCAATGAGCAGTTCTTC
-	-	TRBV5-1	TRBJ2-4	CASSLELMDIQYF	TGCGCCAGCAGCTTGGAGCTAATGGACATTCAGTACTTC
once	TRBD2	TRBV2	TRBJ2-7	CASRLGLADFYEQYF	TGTGCCAGCAGGTTGGGACTAGCGGACTTCTACGAGCAGTACTTC
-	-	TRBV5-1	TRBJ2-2	CASSLGLLGTGELFF	TGCGCCAGCAGCTTGGGCCTGTTGGGCACCGGGGAGCTGTTTTTT
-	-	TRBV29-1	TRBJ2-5	CSVGHFQETQYF	TGCAGCGTCGGACACTTCCAAGAGACCCAGTACTTC
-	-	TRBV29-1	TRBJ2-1	CSVEKQVNEQFF	TGCAGCGTTGAAAAACAGGTCAATGAGCAGTTCTTC
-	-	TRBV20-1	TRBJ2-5	CSARAWGPQYQETQYF	TGCAGTGCTAGAGCGTGGGGACCCCAGTACCAAGAGACCCAGTACTTC
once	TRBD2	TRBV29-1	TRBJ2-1	CSVKTSGSNEQFF	TGCAGCGTGAAGACTAGCGGGAGCAATGAGCAGTTCTTC
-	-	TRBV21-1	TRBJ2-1	CASSSGSYYNEQFF	TGTGCCAGCAGCAGCGGTAGCTACTACAATGAGCAGTTCTTC
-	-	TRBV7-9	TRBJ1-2	CASSLGVAGDGYTF	TGTGCCAGCAGCTTAGGTGTTGCTGGGGACGGCTACACCTTC
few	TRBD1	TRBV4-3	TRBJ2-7	CASSQASTGAYEQYF	TGCGCCAGCAGCCAAGCGTCAACAGGGGCCTACGAGCAGTACTTC
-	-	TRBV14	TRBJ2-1	CASSQERSKQFF	TGTGCCAGCAGCCAAGAGCGGTCGAAGCAGTTCTTC
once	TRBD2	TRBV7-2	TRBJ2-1	CASTPNLAGYNEQFF	TGTGCCAGCACCCCAAATCTAGCGGGCTACAATGAGCAGTTCTTC